These 17 T cell receptor beta chains were sequenced from one sample in a study of technical replicates of blood from several donors. This table comes from immunoSEQ multiplex PCR, and its TCRdb copy is limited to in-frame clones, with some not included. The table includes roughly 57,000 clones, 90% to 95% detected once. The source material was PBMCs. The receptors shown here come from a human donor in good health. Some clones in this sample may be carry-over from other donors' samples.

The rearrangement uses TRBV19 and TRBJ1-1; no clear D gene. Germline V lookup: CDR1 LNHDA, CDR2 SQIVND (reference sequence). CDR3 length: 16 residues. The germline V and J ends were trimmed by 5 bases and 1 base, with 17 bases remaining between them. CDR3 sequence: CASSAAVRRGNTEAFF. CDR3 coding DNA: TGTGCCAGTAGTGCGGCGGTGAGACGAGGGAACACTGAAGCTTTCTTT.

The V gene is TRBV19, the J gene TRBJ2-7, with D perhaps TRBD2 (6 bases). Trimming took off 5 bases at V and 5 bases at J, with 13 bases between the two ends. In germline, CDR1 is LNHDA, CDR2 SQIVND (reference sequence). This CDR3 spans 13 amino acids. CDR3 loop: CASSFQGGHEQYF. The CDR3 nucleotides are TGTGCCAGTAGTTTCCAGGGAGGCCACGAGCAGTACTTC.

The chain employs TRBV11-2 and TRBJ2-1, with 8 bases that match TRBD2. The CDR3 is 14 residues long. V shed 8 bases and J 9 bases; nucleotides not matched to a gene: 12. Germline V lookup: CDR1 SGHAT, CDR2 FQNNGV. As DNA, the CDR3 is TGTGCCAGCGAAGGTCTAGCGGGTCGGGGTGAGCAGTTCTTC. It is translated as CASEGLAGRGEQFF.

This rearrangement joins TRBV10-3 to TRBJ2-7; TRBD2 matches at 12 bases. From germline, CDR1 is ENHRY and CDR2 SYGVKD. This CDR3 contains 16 residues. The V and J ends lost 3 bases and 1 base, in that order; junction bases with no gene match: 4. This chain's CDR3 is CAISDQTSGRSYEQYF. CDR3 bases: TGTGCCATCAGTGACCAGACTAGCGGGAGATCCTACGAGCAGTACTTC.

This rearrangement joins TRBV4-3 to TRBJ2-7, with D possibly being TRBD1 (6 bases). Germline V lookup: CDR1 LGHNA, CDR2 YSLEER. The CDR3 is 15 residues long. V was pared by 3 bases and J by 1 base, with 13 bases between. The CDR3 reads CASSQSWTVSYEQYF. The CDR3 bases are TGCGCCAGCAGCCAGTCGTGGACAGTATCCTACGAGCAGTACTTC.

The CDR3 DNA follows: TGTGCCAGCAGTTACCTACTCTACGAGCAGTACTTC. Its protein is CASSYLLYEQYF. The genes are TRBV6-6 and TRBJ2-7, with D unresolved. The V and J ends lost 2 bases and 3 bases respectively, with 5 bases between them. In germline, CDR1 is MNHNY, CDR2 SVGAGI (reference sequence). This CDR3 is 12 amino acids long.

The chain joins TRBV15 to TRBJ2-5; TRBD2 matches 9 bases. The CDR3 runs to 16 residues. The V gene end was trimmed by 3 bases and the J gene end by 10 bases; junction bases not matched to a gene: 15. CDR1 and CDR2 (germline): LNHNV, YYDKDF (reference sequence). The CDR3 spells CATSRDRAGGIYLQYF. The CDR3 DNA follows: TGTGCCACCAGCAGGGATAGGGCGGGGGGGATCTATCTCCAGTACTTC.

J is TRBJ1-3 and V is TRBV5-1; D perhaps matches TRBD1 (5 bases). V shed 1 base and J shed 3 bases, with 11 bases lying between them. The CDR3 sequence is 15 residues long. The germline V gene encodes CDR1 SGHRS and CDR2 YFSETQ. The CDR3 reads CASSLSGAIGNTIYF. The CDR3, as DNA: TGCGCCAGCAGCTTGAGTGGGGCAATTGGAAACACCATATATTTT.

This sequence joins TRBV6-6 and TRBJ2-1, with 8 bases matching TRBD1. With 8 bases clipped from V and 0 bases from J, the junction kept 3 bases outside the gene matches. The CDR3 totals 14 residues. Germline V gene data show CDR1 as MNHNY and CDR2 as SVGAGI (reference sequence). The DNA for the CDR3 is TGTGCCAGCCGACAGGGGAGCTCCTACAATGAGCAGTTCTTC. Its translation: CASRQGSSYNEQFF.

This rearrangement joins TRBV5-8 to TRBJ2-7; possible D gene TRBD1, 5 bases. CDR1 and CDR2 from the germline V gene are SGHTS and YDEGEE. With 0 bases removed from V and 6 bases from J, the gap between germline ends came to 7 bases. This CDR3 contains 12 residues. For the CDR3, the DNA is TGTGCCAGCAGCTTGGACAGGATCGAGCAGTACTTC. This encodes CASSLDRIEQYF.

V and J are TRBV13 and TRBJ2-7, with 9 bases matching TRBD1. The CDR3 contains 16 residues. Trimming cost V 4 bases and J 2 bases; bases outside gene matches: 9. The germline gives CDR1 PRHDT, CDR2 FYEKMQ (reference sequence). Written as DNA, the CDR3 is TGTGCCAGCAGCTCCTTGGCGGGACAGGGAACCTACGAGCAGTACTTC. Translating it yields CASSSLAGQGTYEQYF.

The V and J genes are TRBV18 and TRBJ1-1; D is perhaps TRBD1 (5 bases). Germline V gives CDR1 KGHSH, CDR2 LQKENI. This CDR3 has 14 amino acids. V was clipped by 3 bases and J by 1 base, with 9 bases between them. The CDR3 here is CASSPGRANTEAFF. CDR3 nucleotide sequence: TGTGCCAGCTCACCGGGCAGGGCGAACACTGAAGCTTTCTTT.

The genes are TRBV7-2 and TRBJ1-6, with D unclear. Between the trimmed V and J ends, which lost 1 base and 0 bases, there was a span of 7 bases. The germline gives CDR1 SGHTA, CDR2 FQGNSA. The CDR3 is made up of 16 amino acids. DNA of the CDR3: TGTGCCAGCAGCTTAGAGGCAGGCTCCTATAATTCACCCCTCCACTTT. As protein: CASSLEAGSYNSPLHF.

This clone was counted a single time. V and J are TRBV6-5 and TRBJ2-1; 10 bases match TRBD2. V lost 7 bases, J lost 7 bases, and 7 bases stayed unmatched. Germline CDR1 MNHEY, CDR2 SVGAGI. This CDR3 contains 14 residues. The CDR3 DNA reads as TGTGCCAGCAATCCACCTAGCGGGAGTAATGAGCAGTTCTTC. Translation gives CASNPPSGSNEQFF.

The rearrangement links TRBV6-6 to TRBJ1-1; the match to TRBD1 covers 7 bases. The CDR3 runs 14 residues. J gave up 4 bases and V 5 bases, and 7 bases lay outside the gene matches. Germline V gives CDR1 MNHNY, CDR2 SVGAGI (reference sequence). The CDR3 bases are TGTGCCAGCAGTGATACAGGGGCAAGCACTGAAGCTTTCTTT. It specifies CASSDTGASTEAFF.

CDR3 loop: CASSGGGQNSNQPQHF. The CDR3 bases are TGTGCCAGCAGCGGTGGGGGACAGAATAGCAATCAGCCCCAGCATTTT. The gene calls are TRBV7-8 and TRBJ1-5, with 7 bases aligning to TRBD1. The junction had 7 bases not matched to a gene; V was cut back by 5 bases and J by 0 bases. The CDR3 length is 16 residues. The germline V gene encodes CDR1 SGHVS and CDR2 FQNEAQ.

This chain links TRBV7-6 with TRBJ1-6; tentative D call: TRBD1 (5 bases). Trimming left V 5 bases short and J 8 bases short, with 16 bases between. This CDR3 is built from 15 residues. Germline CDR1 is SGHVS and CDR2 is FNYEAQ. The CDR3 loop is CASSELGRGDSPLHF. CDR3 bases: TGTGCCAGCAGCGAACTAGGGAGGGGAGATTCACCCCTCCACTTT.